These T cell receptor beta chains were read from a single sample in a study of blood T cell repertoires in COVID-19. TCRdb's copy holds only in-frame clones and misses some; the assay was immunoSEQ multiplex PCR. The sample includes some 87,000 clones, approximately 84% of them seen just once. The sequenced sample was peripheral blood. These receptors all stem from a human donor in a cohort sampled during active COVID-19. CDR3s leave out the opening cysteine and the closing phenylalanine or tryptophan. A D gene is named only where the DNA matches it firmly.

cdr3_length | j_call | v_call | d_call | cdr3_aa
15 | TRBJ1-1 | TRBV19 | - | ASSIGFTGYENTEAF
14 | TRBJ2-1 | TRBV7-9 | TRBD1 | ASSRLGQGASNEQF
13 | TRBJ1-1 | TRBV6-6 | TRBD1 | ASSWGTGMNTEAF
13 | TRBJ1-6 | TRBV7-2 | - | ASSLGQGGNSPLH
12 | TRBJ2-7 | TRBV2 | - | ASKGGTTIGEQY
12 | TRBJ2-5 | TRBV3-1/TRBV3-2 | TRBD1 | ASSQGRGRKTQY
14 | TRBJ1-1 | TRBV5-1 | - | ASSERPQGTNTEAF
12 | TRBJ1-1 | TRBV7-8 | - | ASRPWTEGTEAF
13 | TRBJ1-2 | TRBV27 | - | ASSSRDSSFYGYT
12 | TRBJ1-6 | TRBV27 | - | ASSSPQANSPLH
13 | TRBJ2-7 | TRBV18 | TRBD2 | ASSPPSGRAYEQY
13 | TRBJ2-2 | TRBV3-1/TRBV3-2 | TRBD2 | ATITGGFLTGELF
15 | TRBJ1-1 | TRBV6-4 | TRBD1 | ARSVLKRGQLNTEAF
9 | TRBJ1-1 | TRBV3-1/TRBV3-2 | - | ASSLRREAF
14 | TRBJ2-2 | TRBV27 | - | ASSLGHPYNTGELF
14 | TRBJ2-2 | TRBV5-1 | TRBD1 | ASSLGQGSRTGELF
10 | TRBJ2-1 | TRBV2 | - | ASRGSHNEQF
10 | TRBJ2-1 | TRBV29-1 | - | SVDGLDNEQF
11 | TRBJ1-1 | TRBV18 | - | ASSSGENTEAF
13 | TRBJ2-3 | TRBV2 | TRBD2 | ASSELSGYTDTQY
18 | TRBJ2-7 | TRBV6-4 | TRBD2 | ASSDPAPGLAALSSYEQY
9 | TRBJ2-7 | TRBV12-3/TRBV12-4 | - | ASSFKYEQY
13 | TRBJ2-5 | TRBV10-1 | TRBD1 | ASSGITGAGETQY
11 | TRBJ2-3 | TRBV2 | TRBD2 | ASSLAGRDTQY
12 | TRBJ2-1 | TRBV4-2 | - | ASSQERQYNEQF
10 | TRBJ2-1 | TRBV2 | - | ASSDSYNEQF
10 | TRBJ2-3 | TRBV7-8 | - | ASSPPQGTQY
17 | TRBJ2-1 | TRBV18 | - | ASSPQRGLLASSYNEQF
13 | TRBJ2-2 | TRBV6-4 | TRBD1 | ASSEQGTNTGELF
11 | TRBJ1-5 | TRBV6-5 | - | ASSYTSNQPQH
13 | TRBJ2-1 | TRBV10-3 | TRBD1 | AISGGTGANNEQF
13 | TRBJ1-5 | TRBV19 | TRBD1 | ASRGQDGGNQPQH
12 | TRBJ2-1 | TRBV19 | TRBD1 | ASSAPGQGNEQF
12 | TRBJ1-1 | TRBV6-5 | - | ASSFAQGPAEAF
11 | TRBJ2-4 | TRBV19 | - | ASSLQIENIQY
14 | TRBJ2-5 | TRBV6-6 | TRBD1 | ASSYQQGIGAETQY